The 7 T cell receptor beta chains presented below share a single source sample, sequenced in a study of shared clonotypes between healthy human individuals. Assay: immunoSEQ multiplex PCR; the TCRdb copy retains only in-frame clones and omits some. Altogether around 100,000 clones are present, around two thirds being singletons, with the ten largest covering 20% to 25%. The sample consisted of memory CD8+ T cells sorted from blood. Subset given: CD45RO+ cells pooled with CCR7-negative TemRA cells. The receptors here all came from a woman in her twenties or thirties in good health.

V usage is TRBV30 and J usage is TRBJ1-4, with D perhaps TRBD1 (5 bases). CDR3 size: 13 residues. Trimming shortened V by 2 bases and J by 4 bases, and 8 bases separated the two germline ends. Per the germline V gene, CDR1 is GTSNPN and CDR2 is SVGIG (reference sequence). The CDR3 region is CAWSRQINEKLFF. CDR3 DNA: TGTGCCTGGAGTCGACAGATTAATGAAAAACTGTTTTTT.

This sequence joins TRBV4-2 and TRBJ2-1; 8 nucleotides align to TRBD2. The CDR3 is 14 amino acids. Germline V gene data show CDR1 as LGHNA and CDR2 as YNFKEQ. V lost 7 bases to trimming and J lost 8 bases; unmatched junction nucleotides: 10. CDR3 bases: TGTGCCAGCAAGGGAGCGGGAGAGGGCGATGAGCAGTTCTTC. This codes for CASKGAGEGDEQFF.

The rearrangement joins TRBV5-8 to TRBJ2-2; D possibly uses TRBD1 or TRBD2 (5 bases each). V was trimmed by 3 bases and J by 1 base, leaving 16 bases between them. Per germline, CDR1 SGHTS and CDR2 YDEGEE. This CDR3 has 17 residues. The CDR3 DNA sequence: TGTGCCAGCAGCTCGACGGGGCGCGAGGTGAACACCGGGGAGCTGTTTTTT. Translation: CASSSTGREVNTGELFF.

The chain is built from TRBV4-2 and TRBJ2-3, with 10 bases fitting TRBD2. The CDR3 spans 16 residues. CDR1 is LGHNA, CDR2 YNFKEQ, per germline. Trimming took 0 bases from V and 5 from J; bases not matched to a gene: 5. The CDR3 DNA follows: TGTGCCAGCAGCCAAGAAGCGGGAGGGCATGTAGATACGCAGTATTTT. It yields the protein CASSQEAGGHVDTQYF.

The chain couples TRBV11-1 to TRBJ2-7, with D perhaps TRBD2 (7 bases). V gave up 3 bases and J gave up 4 bases, with 16 bases separating them. This CDR3 has 15 amino acids. Per germline, CDR1 SGHAT and CDR2 FQDESV (reference sequence). This chain's CDR3 is CASSFFGGLGYEQYF. The CDR3 DNA is TGTGCCAGCAGCTTTTTCGGGGGGCTGGGATACGAGCAGTACTTC.

The table lists this clone with a few counts. The chain employs TRBV6-6 and TRBJ2-3; perhaps D is TRBD1 or TRBD2 (5 bases each). V lost 6 bases and J lost 0, with 13 bases in between. The CDR3 spans 15 residues. The germline V gene has CDR1 MNHNY and CDR2 SVGAGI (reference sequence). The CDR3 sequence: CASSWGTQSTDTQYF. In DNA, the CDR3 is TGTGCCAGCAGCTGGGGGACCCAGAGCACAGATACGCAGTATTTT.

The sample holds one count of this clone. The chain joins TRBV4-2 to TRBJ2-7, with 9 positions matching TRBD2. CDR3 length equals 18 residues. Trimming cost V 5 bases and J 0 bases; bases outside gene matches: 14. Germline-derived CDR1 and CDR2 are LGHNA and YNFKEQ. As DNA, the CDR3 is TGTGCCAGCAGCTTGGTAGGCCTAGCGGGAACAAGCTCCTACGAGCAGTACTTC. It encodes CASSLVGLAGTSSYEQYF.